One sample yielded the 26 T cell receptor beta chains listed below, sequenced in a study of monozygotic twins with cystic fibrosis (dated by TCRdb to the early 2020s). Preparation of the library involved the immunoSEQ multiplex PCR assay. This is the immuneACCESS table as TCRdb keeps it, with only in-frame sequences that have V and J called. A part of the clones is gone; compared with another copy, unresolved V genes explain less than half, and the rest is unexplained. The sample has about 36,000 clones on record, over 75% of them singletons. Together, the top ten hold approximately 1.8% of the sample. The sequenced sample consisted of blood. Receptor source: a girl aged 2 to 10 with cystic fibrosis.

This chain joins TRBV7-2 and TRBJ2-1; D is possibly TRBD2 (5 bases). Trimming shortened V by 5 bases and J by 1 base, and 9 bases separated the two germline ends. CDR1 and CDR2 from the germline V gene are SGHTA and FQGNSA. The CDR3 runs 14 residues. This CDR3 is CASSPAGSYNEQFF. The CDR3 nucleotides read TGTGCCAGCAGCCCGGCGGGTTCCTACAATGAGCAGTTCTTC.

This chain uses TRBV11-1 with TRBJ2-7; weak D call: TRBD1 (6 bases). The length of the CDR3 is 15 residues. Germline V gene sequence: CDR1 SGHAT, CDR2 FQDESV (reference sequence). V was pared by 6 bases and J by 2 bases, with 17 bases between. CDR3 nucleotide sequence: TGTGCCAGCAGAACGCACACAGGGATCCCCTACGAGCAGTACTTC. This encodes CASRTHTGIPYEQYF.

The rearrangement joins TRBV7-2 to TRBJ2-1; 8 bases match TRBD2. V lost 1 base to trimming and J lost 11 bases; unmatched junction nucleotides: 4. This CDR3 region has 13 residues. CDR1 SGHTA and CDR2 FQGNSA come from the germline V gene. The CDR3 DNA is TGTGCCAGCAGCTTAGAGATAGCGGGGAAGCAGTTCTTC. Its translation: CASSLEIAGKQFF.

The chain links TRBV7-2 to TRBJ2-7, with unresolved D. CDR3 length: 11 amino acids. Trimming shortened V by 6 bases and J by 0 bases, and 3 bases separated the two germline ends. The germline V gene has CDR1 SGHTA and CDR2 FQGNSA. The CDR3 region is CASRISYEQYF. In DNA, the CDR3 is TGTGCCAGCAGAATCTCCTACGAGCAGTACTTC.

CDR3 DNA sequence: TGTGCCAGCAGCTTCCCGTTAGGTCCAGGCTGGGCTGAAGCTTTCTTT. This encodes CASSFPLGPGWAEAFF. The J gene is TRBJ1-1, the V gene TRBV5-4; no definite D call. The CDR3 is 16 amino acids. The germline V gene has CDR1 SGHNT and CDR2 YYREEE (reference sequence). The V end lost 2 bases, the J end lost 6 bases, and 20 bases lay between the germline ends.

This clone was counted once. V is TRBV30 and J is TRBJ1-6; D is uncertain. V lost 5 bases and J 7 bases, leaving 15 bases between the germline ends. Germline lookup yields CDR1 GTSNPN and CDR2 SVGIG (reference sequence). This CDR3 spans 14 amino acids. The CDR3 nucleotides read TGTGCCTGGGCAAAAACAGAATGGAATTCACCCCTCCACTTT. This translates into CAWAKTEWNSPLHF.

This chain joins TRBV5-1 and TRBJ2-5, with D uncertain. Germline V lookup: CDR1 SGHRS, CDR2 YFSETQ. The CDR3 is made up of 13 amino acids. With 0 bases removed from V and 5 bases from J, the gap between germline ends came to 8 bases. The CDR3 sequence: CASSLVPGETQYF. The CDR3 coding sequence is TGCGCCAGCAGCTTGGTCCCCGGGGAGACCCAGTACTTC.

CDR3 sequence reads: CASSQDRMAYNEQFF. The CDR3, as DNA: TGCGCCAGCAGCCAAGATAGAATGGCGTACAATGAGCAGTTCTTC. V gene TRBV4-3 combines with J gene TRBJ2-1; D remains ambiguous. The CDR3 loop spans 15 amino acids. V was trimmed by 0 bases and J by 4 bases, leaving 10 bases between them. From germline, CDR1 is LGHNA and CDR2 YSLEER.

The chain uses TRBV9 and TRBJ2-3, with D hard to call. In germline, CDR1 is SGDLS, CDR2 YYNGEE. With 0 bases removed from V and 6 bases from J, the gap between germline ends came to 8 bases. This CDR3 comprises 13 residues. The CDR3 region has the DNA TGTGCCAGCAGCGTAGGATCACGGGATACGCAGTATTTT. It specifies CASSVGSRDTQYF. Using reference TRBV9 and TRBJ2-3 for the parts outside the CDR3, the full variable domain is DSGVTQTPKHLITATGQRVTLRCSPRSGDLSVYWYQQSLDQGLQFLIQYYNGEERAKGNILERFSAQQFPDLHSELNLSSLELGDSALYFCASSVGSRDTQYFGPGTRLTVL.

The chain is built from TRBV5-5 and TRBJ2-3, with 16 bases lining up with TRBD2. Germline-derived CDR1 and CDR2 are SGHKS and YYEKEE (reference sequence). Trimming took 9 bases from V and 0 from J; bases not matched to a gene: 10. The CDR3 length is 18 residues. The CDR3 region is CATRLGLAGGFSTDTQYF. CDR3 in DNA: TGTGCCACCCGGCTGGGACTAGCGGGGGGGTTTAGCACAGATACGCAGTATTTT.

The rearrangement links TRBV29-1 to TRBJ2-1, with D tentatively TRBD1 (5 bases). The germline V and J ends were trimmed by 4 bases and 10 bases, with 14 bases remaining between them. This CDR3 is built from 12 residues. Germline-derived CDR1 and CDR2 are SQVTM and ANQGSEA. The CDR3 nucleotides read TGCAGCGTTGCCGAAGGGGCGGCAGAGCAGTTCTTC. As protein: CSVAEGAAEQFF.

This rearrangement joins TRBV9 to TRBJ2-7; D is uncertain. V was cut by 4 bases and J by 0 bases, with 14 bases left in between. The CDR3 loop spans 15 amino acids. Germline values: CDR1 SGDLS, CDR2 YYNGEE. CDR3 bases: TGTGCCAGCAGCTCGCCCTGGACCGTCTCCTACGAGCAGTACTTC. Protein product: CASSSPWTVSYEQYF.

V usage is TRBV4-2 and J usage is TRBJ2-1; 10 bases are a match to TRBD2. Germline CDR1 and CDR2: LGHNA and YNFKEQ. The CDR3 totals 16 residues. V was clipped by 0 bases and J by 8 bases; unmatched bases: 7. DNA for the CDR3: TGTGCCAGCAGCCAAGAAGAGCGGGGGGGCACCCATGAGCAGTTCTTC. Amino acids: CASSQEERGGTHEQFF.

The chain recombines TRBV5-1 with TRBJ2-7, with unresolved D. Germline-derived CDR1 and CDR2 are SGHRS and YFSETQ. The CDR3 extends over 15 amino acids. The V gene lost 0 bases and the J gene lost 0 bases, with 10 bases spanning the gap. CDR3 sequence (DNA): TGCGCCAGCAGCTTGGAGGGCCCCAGCTCCTACGAGCAGTACTTC. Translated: CASSLEGPSSYEQYF.

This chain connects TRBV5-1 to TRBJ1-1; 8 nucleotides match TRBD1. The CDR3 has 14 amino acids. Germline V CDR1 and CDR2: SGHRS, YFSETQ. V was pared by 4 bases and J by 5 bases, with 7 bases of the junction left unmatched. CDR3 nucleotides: TGCGCCAGCAGCCCAAGGACAGGGTTGACTGAAGCTTTCTTT. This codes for CASSPRTGLTEAFF.

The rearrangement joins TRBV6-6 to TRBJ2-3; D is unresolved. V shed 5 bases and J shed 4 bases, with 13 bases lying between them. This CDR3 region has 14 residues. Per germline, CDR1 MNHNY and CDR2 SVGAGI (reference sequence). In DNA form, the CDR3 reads TGTGCCAGCAGTCAGCTACGGTCCCCAGATACGCAGTATTTT. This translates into CASSQLRSPDTQYF.

DNA for the CDR3: TGTGCCAGCAGTTCCACTTCGACAGGGCAAGAGACCCAGTACTTC. Its protein product is CASSSTSTGQETQYF. The chain has TRBV6-5 and TRBJ2-5, with 7 positions matching TRBD1. The junction had 7 bases not matched to a gene; V was cut back by 4 bases and J by 2 bases. Germline V gene sequence: CDR1 MNHEY, CDR2 SVGAGI. This CDR3 comprises 15 residues.

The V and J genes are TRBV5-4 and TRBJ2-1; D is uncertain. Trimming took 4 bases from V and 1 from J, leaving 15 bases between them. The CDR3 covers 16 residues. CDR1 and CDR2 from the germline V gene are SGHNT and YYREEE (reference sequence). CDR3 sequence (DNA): TGTGCCAGCAGCATCGGACGGAGTAGGTCCTACAATGAGCAGTTCTTC. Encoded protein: CASSIGRSRSYNEQFF.

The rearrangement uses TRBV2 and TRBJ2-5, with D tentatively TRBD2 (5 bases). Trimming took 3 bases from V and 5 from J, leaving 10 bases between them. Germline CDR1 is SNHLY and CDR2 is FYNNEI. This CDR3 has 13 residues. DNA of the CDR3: TGTGCCAGCAGTGAGATTACGGGGGAGACCCAGTACTTC. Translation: CASSEITGETQYF.

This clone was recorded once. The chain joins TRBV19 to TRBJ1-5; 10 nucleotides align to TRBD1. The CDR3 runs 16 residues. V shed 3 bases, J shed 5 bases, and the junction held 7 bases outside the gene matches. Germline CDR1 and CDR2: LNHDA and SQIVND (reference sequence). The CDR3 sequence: CASSIPGQGGHQPQHF. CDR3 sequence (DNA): TGTGCCAGTAGTATCCCCGGACAGGGGGGACATCAGCCCCAGCATTTT.

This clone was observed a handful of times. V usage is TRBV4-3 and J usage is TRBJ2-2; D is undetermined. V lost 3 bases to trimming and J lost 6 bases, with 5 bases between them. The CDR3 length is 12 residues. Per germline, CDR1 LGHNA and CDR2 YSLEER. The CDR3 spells CASSQASGELFF. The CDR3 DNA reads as TGCGCCAGCAGCCAGGCCTCCGGGGAGCTGTTTTTT.

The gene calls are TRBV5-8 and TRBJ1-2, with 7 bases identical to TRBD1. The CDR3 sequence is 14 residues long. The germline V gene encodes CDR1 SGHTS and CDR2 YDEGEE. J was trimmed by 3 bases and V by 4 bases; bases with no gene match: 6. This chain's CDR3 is CASSTPGGYYGYTF. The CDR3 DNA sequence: TGTGCCAGCAGCACACCAGGGGGATACTATGGCTACACCTTC.

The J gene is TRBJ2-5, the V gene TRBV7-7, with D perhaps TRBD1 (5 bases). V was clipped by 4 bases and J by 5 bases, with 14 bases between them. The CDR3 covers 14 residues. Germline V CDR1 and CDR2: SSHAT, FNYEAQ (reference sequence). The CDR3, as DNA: TGTGCCAGCAGCTCGCTCCAGGGAAGCGAGACCCAGTACTTC. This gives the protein CASSSLQGSETQYF.

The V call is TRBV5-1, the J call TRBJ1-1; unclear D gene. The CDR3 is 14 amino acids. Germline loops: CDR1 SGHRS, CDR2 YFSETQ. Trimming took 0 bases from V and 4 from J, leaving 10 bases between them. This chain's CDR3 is CASSLAAQTTEAFF. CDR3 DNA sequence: TGCGCCAGCAGCTTGGCCGCGCAGACCACTGAAGCTTTCTTT. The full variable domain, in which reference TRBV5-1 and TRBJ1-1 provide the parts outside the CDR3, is KAGVTQTPRYLIKTRGQQVTLSCSPISGHRSVSWYQQTPGQGLQFLFEYFSETQRNKGNFPGRFSGRQFSNSRSEMNVSTLELGDSALYLCASSLAAQTTEAFFGQGTRLTVV.

CDR3 nucleotides: TGTGCCAGCAGCCGACAGGGCACTGAAGCTTTCTTT. Its translation: CASSRQGTEAFF. The chain combines TRBV6-5 with TRBJ1-1, with 7 bases aligning to TRBD1. V lost 6 bases and J lost 4; bases outside the gene matches: 2. Germline CDR1 reads MNHEY; CDR2 reads SVGAGI. This CDR3 has 12 residues.

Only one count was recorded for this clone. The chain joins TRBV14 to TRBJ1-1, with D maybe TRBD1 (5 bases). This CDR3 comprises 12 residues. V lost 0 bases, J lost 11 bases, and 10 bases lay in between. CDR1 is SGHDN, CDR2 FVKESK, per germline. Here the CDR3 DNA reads TGTGCCAGCAGCCAAGATGTAGGGGCGGCTTTCTTT. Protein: CASSQDVGAAFF.